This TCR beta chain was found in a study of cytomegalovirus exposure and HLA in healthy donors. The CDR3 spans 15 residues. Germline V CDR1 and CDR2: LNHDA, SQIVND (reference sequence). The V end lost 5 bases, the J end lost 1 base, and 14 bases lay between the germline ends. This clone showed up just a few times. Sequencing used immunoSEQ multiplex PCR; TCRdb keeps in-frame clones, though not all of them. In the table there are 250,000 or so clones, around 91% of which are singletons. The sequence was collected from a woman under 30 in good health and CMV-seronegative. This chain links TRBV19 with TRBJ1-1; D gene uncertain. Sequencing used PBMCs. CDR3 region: CASSSYLDRNTEAFF. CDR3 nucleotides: TGTGCCAGTAGTTCTTACCTAGACCGGAACACTGAAGCTTTCTTT.